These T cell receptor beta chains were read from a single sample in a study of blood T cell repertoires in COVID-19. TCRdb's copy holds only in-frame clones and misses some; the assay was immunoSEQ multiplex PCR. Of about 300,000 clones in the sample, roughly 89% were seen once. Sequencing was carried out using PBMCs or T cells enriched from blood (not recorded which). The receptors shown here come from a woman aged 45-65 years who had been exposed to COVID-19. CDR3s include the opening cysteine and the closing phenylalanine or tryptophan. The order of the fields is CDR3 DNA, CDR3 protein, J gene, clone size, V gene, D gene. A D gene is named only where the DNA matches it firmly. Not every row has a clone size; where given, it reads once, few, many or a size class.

DNA: TGTGCCAGCAGGGACATAGGCCACAATGAGCAGTTCTTC
CDR3: CASRDIGHNEQFF
J: TRBJ2-1
size: NA
V: TRBV7-2
D: NA

DNA: TGTGCCAGTAGTATTTCGGCAGGAAGGAAGGCTGAGCAGTTCTTC
CDR3: CASSISAGRKAEQFF
J: TRBJ2-1
size: NA
V: TRBV19
D: NA

DNA: TGTGCCTGGAGTCGGGGGGTACTCAACACCGGGGAGCTGTTTTTT
CDR3: CAWSRGVLNTGELFF
J: TRBJ2-2
size: NA
V: TRBV30
D: TRBD2

DNA: TGTGCCAGCAGCACACACGGGGGAGAGACTGAAGCTTTCTTT
CDR3: CASSTHGGETEAFF
J: TRBJ1-1
size: NA
V: TRBV3-1/TRBV3-2
D: NA

DNA: TGTGCCAGCAGTCTGCGGGGGCCCCTCAATGAGCAGTTCTTC
CDR3: CASSLRGPLNEQFF
J: TRBJ2-1
size: NA
V: TRBV28
D: NA

DNA: TGTGCCAACCTGGACAGGGCTGGAAACACCATATATTTT
CDR3: CANLDRAGNTIYF
J: TRBJ1-3
size: few
V: TRBV2
D: TRBD1

DNA: TGTGCCAGCAGCTTAGTTGTCGGTTTCACTGAAGCTTTCTTT
CDR3: CASSLVVGFTEAFF
J: TRBJ1-1
size: NA
V: TRBV7-2
D: NA

DNA: TGTGCCAGCAGTGACGTCGTTGGAACAGGGGATCCGTTGTCACCCCTCCACTTT
CDR3: CASSDVVGTGDPLSPLHF
J: TRBJ1-6
size: few
V: TRBV6-1
D: TRBD1

DNA: TGTGCCAGCAGGTGGGGACAGGCCACCGGGGAGCTGTTTTTT
CDR3: CASRWGQATGELFF
J: TRBJ2-2
size: NA
V: TRBV6-5
D: TRBD1

DNA: TGTGCCAGCAGCGGCCGGGACAACTCCTACGAGCAGTACTTC
CDR3: CASSGRDNSYEQYF
J: TRBJ2-7
size: NA
V: TRBV9
D: NA

DNA: TGCGCCAGCAGCGAGACAGGGGTTGAGCAGTTCTTC
CDR3: CASSETGVEQFF
J: TRBJ2-1
size: NA
V: TRBV5-1
D: TRBD1

DNA: TGTGCCAGCACCCTCGGGGCTAGCGGGGAGACCCAGTACTTC
CDR3: CASTLGASGETQYF
J: TRBJ2-5
size: NA
V: TRBV6-5
D: TRBD2

DNA: TGTGCCAGCTCGTGGGGAGGATCGAACACCGGGGAGCTGTTTTTT
CDR3: CASSWGGSNTGELFF
J: TRBJ2-2
size: once
V: TRBV18
D: NA

DNA: TGTGCCAGCAGCTTCGACAGGGGTAATGAAAAACTGTTTTTT
CDR3: CASSFDRGNEKLFF
J: TRBJ1-4
size: NA
V: TRBV5-4
D: TRBD1

DNA: TGTGCCAGCAGCCAAAAAGCGGGGGACAGTGGAAACACCATATATTTT
CDR3: CASSQKAGDSGNTIYF
J: TRBJ1-3
size: NA
V: TRBV4-2
D: TRBD1

DNA: TGCGCCAGCAGCTTGGGAGGGACAGTCTACGAGCAGTACTTC
CDR3: CASSLGGTVYEQYF
J: TRBJ2-7
size: NA
V: TRBV5-1
D: TRBD1

DNA: TGTGCCAGCCGAAGCGGGGGGGCAGACACCGGGGAGCTGTTTTTT
CDR3: CASRSGGADTGELFF
J: TRBJ2-2
size: NA
V: TRBV19
D: TRBD2

DNA: TGTGCCAGCAACCAAAGACTGACGACCCACTCCTATGGCTACACCTTC
CDR3: CASNQRLTTHSYGYTF
J: TRBJ1-2
size: NA
V: TRBV5-6
D: NA

DNA: TGTGCCAGCAGCACCAAGGAGAGCTCCTACAATGAGCAGTTCTTC
CDR3: CASSTKESSYNEQFF
J: TRBJ2-1
size: NA
V: TRBV9
D: NA

DNA: TGTGCCAGCAGCGTATCAGGGACTAGGGTCGATGAGCAGTTCTTC
CDR3: CASSVSGTRVDEQFF
J: TRBJ2-1
size: NA
V: TRBV9
D: TRBD2

DNA: TGTGCCAGCAGCTTCGGGACAGGATTCAACACTGAAGCTTTCTTT
CDR3: CASSFGTGFNTEAFF
J: TRBJ1-1
size: NA
V: TRBV7-9
D: TRBD1

DNA: TGTGCCAGCACCCCTAGCCGGGGGTTAGAGACCCAGTACTTC
CDR3: CASTPSRGLETQYF
J: TRBJ2-5
size: NA
V: TRBV7-2
D: NA

DNA: TGTGCCAGCAAGATGGACAGCGCCTCTGGAAACACCATATATTTT
CDR3: CASKMDSASGNTIYF
J: TRBJ1-3
size: NA
V: TRBV6-5
D: NA

DNA: TGTGCCAGCAATATGATCTCCGGGACAGGGGCAACTGAAGCTTTCTTT
CDR3: CASNMISGTGATEAFF
J: TRBJ1-1
size: NA
V: TRBV3-1/TRBV3-2
D: TRBD1

DNA: TGTGCCAGCAGCGACCCGGGACAGTACTCTGGGGCCAACGTCCTGACTTTC
CDR3: CASSDPGQYSGANVLTF
J: TRBJ2-6
size: few
V: TRBV7-9
D: TRBD1

DNA: TGTGCCAGCAGCCAAGTGGAGGCCAACCGGGGCTATGGCTACACCTTC
CDR3: CASSQVEANRGYGYTF
J: TRBJ1-2
size: NA
V: TRBV3-1/TRBV3-2
D: NA

DNA: TGTGCCATCAGTGAGGTCGAGCGGTCAGGCACAGATACGCAGTATTTT
CDR3: CAISEVERSGTDTQYF
J: TRBJ2-3
size: NA
V: TRBV10-3
D: NA

DNA: TGCGCCAGCAGCTTGCGCGGGGGTGGTAATGAGCAGTTCTTC
CDR3: CASSLRGGGNEQFF
J: TRBJ2-1
size: NA
V: TRBV5-1
D: TRBD2

DNA: TGTGCCAGCAGTCCCTCGAGTGGCGGGGGGGCTTCCTACAATGAGCAGTTCTTC
CDR3: CASSPSSGGGASYNEQFF
J: TRBJ2-1
size: NA
V: TRBV28
D: TRBD2

DNA: TGTGCCAGCAGCCAAGATCCCCAGGGCAAATGGCCCCAGCATTTT
CDR3: CASSQDPQGKWPQHF
J: TRBJ1-5
size: NA
V: TRBV3-1/TRBV3-2
D: NA

DNA: TGTGCCACCAGCAGGGACAGGGATACTGAAGCTTTCTTT
CDR3: CATSRDRDTEAFF
J: TRBJ1-1
size: NA
V: TRBV15
D: TRBD1

DNA: TGTGCCAGCAGCAGTACAGGAAATGGCTACACCTTC
CDR3: CASSSTGNGYTF
J: TRBJ1-2
size: NA
V: TRBV28
D: NA

DNA: TGTGCCAGCAGCCAATTGGCGGAAACCATATATTTT
CDR3: CASSQLAETIYF
J: TRBJ1-3
size: NA
V: TRBV3-1/TRBV3-2
D: NA

DNA: TGTGCCAGCAGTGAAGCAGCGCGGGGGGCCCTCTCTGGGGCCAACGTCCTGACTTTC
CDR3: CASSEAARGALSGANVLTF
J: TRBJ2-6
size: NA
V: TRBV2
D: TRBD2

DNA: TGTGCCAGCAGTTTAAGGTCAGGGTTGGACTATGGCTACACCTTC
CDR3: CASSLRSGLDYGYTF
J: TRBJ1-2
size: NA
V: TRBV27
D: NA

DNA: TGTGCCAGCAGCTTGGACGGACAAACCTACAATGAGCAGTTCTTC
CDR3: CASSLDGQTYNEQFF
J: TRBJ2-1
size: NA
V: TRBV5-8
D: NA

DNA: TGTGCCAGCAGGGGACAGGTTGGTTCCTACAATGAGCAGTTCTTC
CDR3: CASRGQVGSYNEQFF
J: TRBJ2-1
size: NA
V: TRBV28
D: TRBD1

DNA: TGCGCCAGCAGCTTGGACGGCAGCCGACTAGGCTACACCTTC
CDR3: CASSLDGSRLGYTF
J: TRBJ1-2
size: NA
V: TRBV5-1
D: NA